This section outlines one TCR beta chain sequence together with its context. CDR1 MDHEN and CDR2 SYDVKM come from the germline V gene. This CDR3 has 16 residues. V lost 5 bases, J lost 0 bases, and 6 bases stayed unmatched. Here immunoSEQ multiplex PCR was the method, and the copy in TCRdb shows in-frame clones only, minus some. The table has approximately 230,000 clones, about 90% seen once. These data come from a study of blood T cell repertoires in COVID-19. This TCR derives from a man between 18 and 35 years old with active or convalescent COVID-19. The sequenced sample consisted of peripheral blood. This sequence joins TRBV28 and TRBJ2-4; 8 positions agree with TRBD1. The CDR3 here is CASSPDRVEAKNIQYF. DNA of the CDR3: TGTGCCAGCAGTCCGGACAGGGTAGAAGCCAAAAACATTCAGTACTTC.